This T cell receptor beta chain was sequenced for a study of cytomegalovirus exposure and HLA in healthy donors. Study results and caveats: Roughly 170 TCR beta chains were listed as cytomegalovirus-associated. According to reports, the classifier identified cytomegalovirus status with high specificity and sensitivity.

PCR was performed using 60 Vbeta and 13 Jbeta primers. Repertoires were generated with immunoSEQ multiplex PCR, while TCRdb's copy carries only in-frame clones and drops some. The table has about 110,000 clones, 69% seen once. This CDR3 comprises 15 residues. After removal of 3 bases from V and 2 bases from J, the junction contained 4 bases not matched to a gene. CDR1 and CDR2 (germline): KGHSH, LQKENI. Points on this clone: The antigen remains undetermined.

The receptor's source is a man aged 30 to 45 in good health and CMV-seronegative. This chain links TRBV18 with TRBJ2-5; 9 bases fit TRBD1. The sequencing input was PBMCs. CDR3 DNA sequence: TGTGCCAGCTCACCCGGACAGGGGAGGCAAGAGACCCAGTACTTC. Translated, it gives CASSPGQGRQETQYF.